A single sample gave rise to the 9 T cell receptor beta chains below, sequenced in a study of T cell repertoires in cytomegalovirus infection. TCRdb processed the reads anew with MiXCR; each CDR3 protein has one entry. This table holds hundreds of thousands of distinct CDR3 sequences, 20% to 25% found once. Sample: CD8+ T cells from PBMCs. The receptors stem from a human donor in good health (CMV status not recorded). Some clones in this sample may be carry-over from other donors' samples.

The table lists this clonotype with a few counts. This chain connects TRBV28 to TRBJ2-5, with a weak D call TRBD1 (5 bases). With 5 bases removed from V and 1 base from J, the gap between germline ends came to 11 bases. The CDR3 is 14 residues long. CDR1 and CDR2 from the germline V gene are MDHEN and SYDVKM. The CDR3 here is CASSPWTLQETQYF. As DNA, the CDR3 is TGTGCCAGCAGTCCCTGGACACTCCAAGAGACCCAGTACTTC.

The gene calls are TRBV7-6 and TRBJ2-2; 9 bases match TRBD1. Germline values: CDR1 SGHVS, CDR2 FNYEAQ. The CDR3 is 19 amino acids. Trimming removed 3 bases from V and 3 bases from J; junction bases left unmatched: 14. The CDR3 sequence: CASSFPPGQGVGHTGELFF. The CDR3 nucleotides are TGTGCCAGCAGCTTTCCTCCGGGACAGGGTGTAGGGCACACCGGGGAGCTGTTTTTT.

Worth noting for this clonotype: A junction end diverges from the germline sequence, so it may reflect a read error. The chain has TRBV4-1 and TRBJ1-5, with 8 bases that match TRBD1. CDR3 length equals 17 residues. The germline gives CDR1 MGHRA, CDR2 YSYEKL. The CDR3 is CASSQDDRGYSNQPRHF. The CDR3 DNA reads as TGTGCCAGCAGCCAAGACGACAGGGGATATAGCAATCAGCCCCGGCATTTT.

DNA of the CDR3: TGCAGCGGGTCAGGGAGGAATGGCTACACCTTC. As protein: CSGSGRNGYTF. V gene TRBV29-1 combines with J gene TRBJ1-2; possibly TRBD1 for D (5 bases). V was trimmed by 7 bases and J by 6 bases, leaving 12 bases between them. The CDR3 has 11 residues. Per germline, CDR1 SQVTM and CDR2 ANQGSEA.

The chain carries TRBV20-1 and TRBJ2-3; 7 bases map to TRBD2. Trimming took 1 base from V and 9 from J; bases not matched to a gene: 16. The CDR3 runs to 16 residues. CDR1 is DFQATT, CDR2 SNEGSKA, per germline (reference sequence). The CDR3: CSARVKSGERLGTQYF. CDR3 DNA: TGCAGTGCTAGAGTTAAGAGCGGGGAGCGATTGGGCACGCAGTATTTT.

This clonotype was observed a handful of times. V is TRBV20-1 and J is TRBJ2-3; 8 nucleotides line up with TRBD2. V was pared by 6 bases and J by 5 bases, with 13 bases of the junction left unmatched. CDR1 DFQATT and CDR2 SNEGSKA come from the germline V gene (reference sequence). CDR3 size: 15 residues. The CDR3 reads CSAGSSGGILDTQYF. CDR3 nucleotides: TGCAGTGCCGGCTCGAGCGGGGGTATTCTAGATACGCAGTATTTT.

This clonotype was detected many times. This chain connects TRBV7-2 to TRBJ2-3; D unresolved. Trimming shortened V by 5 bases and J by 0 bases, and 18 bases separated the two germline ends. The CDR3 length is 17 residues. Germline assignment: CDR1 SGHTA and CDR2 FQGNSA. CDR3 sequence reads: CASSQVGGGTSTDTQYF. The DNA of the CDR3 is TGTGCCAGCAGCCAAGTGGGCGGCGGAACTAGCACAGATACGCAGTATTTT.

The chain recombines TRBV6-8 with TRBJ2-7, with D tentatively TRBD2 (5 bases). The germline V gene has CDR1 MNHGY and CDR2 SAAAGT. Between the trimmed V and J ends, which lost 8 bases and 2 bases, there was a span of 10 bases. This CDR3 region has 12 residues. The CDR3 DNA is TGTGCCAGCGGACTTACTACCTACGAGCAGTACTTC. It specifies CASGLTTYEQYF.

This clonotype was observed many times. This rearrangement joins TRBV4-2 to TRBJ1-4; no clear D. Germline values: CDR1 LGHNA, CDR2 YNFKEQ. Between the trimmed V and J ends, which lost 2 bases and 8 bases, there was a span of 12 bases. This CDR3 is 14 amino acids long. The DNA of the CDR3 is TGTGCCAGCAGCCAATCCACCTCGGAGGAAAAACTGTTTTTT. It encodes CASSQSTSEEKLFF.